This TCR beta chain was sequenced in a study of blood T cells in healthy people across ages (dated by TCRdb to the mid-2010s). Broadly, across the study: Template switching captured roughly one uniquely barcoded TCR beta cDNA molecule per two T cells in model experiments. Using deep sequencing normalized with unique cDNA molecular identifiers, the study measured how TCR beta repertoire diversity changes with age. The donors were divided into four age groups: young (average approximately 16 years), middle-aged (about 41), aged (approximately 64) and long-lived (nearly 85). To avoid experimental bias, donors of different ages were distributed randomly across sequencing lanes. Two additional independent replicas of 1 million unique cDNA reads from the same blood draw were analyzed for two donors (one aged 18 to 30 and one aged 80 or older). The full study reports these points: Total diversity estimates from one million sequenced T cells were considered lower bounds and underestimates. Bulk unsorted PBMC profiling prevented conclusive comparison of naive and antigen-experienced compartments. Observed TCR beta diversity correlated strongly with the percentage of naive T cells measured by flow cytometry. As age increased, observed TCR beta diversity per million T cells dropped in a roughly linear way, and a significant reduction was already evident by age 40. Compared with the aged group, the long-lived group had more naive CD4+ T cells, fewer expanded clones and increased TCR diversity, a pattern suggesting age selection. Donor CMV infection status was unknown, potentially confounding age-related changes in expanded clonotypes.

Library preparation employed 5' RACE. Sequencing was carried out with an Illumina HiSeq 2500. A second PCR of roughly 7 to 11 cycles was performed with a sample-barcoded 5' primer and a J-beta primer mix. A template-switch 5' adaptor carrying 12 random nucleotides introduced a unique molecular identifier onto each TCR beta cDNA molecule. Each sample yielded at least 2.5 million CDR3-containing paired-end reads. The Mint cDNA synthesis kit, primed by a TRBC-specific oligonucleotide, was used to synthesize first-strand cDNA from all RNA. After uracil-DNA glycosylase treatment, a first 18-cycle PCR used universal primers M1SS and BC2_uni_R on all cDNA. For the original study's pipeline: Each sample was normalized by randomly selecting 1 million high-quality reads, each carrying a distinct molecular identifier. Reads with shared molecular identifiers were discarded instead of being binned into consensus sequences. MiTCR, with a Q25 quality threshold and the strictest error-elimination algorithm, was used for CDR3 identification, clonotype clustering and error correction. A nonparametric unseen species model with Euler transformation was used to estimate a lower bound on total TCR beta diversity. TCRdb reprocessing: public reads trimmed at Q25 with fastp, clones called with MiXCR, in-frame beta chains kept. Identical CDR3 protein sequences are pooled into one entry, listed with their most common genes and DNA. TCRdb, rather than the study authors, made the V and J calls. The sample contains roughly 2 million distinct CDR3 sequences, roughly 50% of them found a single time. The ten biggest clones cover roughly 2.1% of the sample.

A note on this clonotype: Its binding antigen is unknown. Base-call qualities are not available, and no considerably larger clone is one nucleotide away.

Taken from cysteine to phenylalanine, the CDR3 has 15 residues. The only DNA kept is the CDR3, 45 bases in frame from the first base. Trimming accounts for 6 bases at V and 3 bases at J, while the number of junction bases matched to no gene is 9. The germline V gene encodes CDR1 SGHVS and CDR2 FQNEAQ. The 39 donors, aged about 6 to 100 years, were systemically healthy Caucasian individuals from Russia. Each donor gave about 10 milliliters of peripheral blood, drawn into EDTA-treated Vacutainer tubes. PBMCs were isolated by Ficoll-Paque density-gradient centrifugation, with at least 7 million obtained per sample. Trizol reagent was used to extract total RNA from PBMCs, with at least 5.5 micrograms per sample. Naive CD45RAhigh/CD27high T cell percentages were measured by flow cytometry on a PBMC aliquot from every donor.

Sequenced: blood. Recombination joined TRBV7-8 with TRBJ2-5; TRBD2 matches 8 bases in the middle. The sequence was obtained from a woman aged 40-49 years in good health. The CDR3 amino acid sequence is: CASSFGLAGKETQYF. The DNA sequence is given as TGTGCCAGCAGTTTCGGACTAGCCGGCAAAGAGACCCAGTACTTC.